The 10 T cell receptor beta chains given below trace back to one sample, sequenced in a study of spatial heterogeneity in lung cancer. TCRdb analysed the 5' RACE reads with MiXCR anew, one entry per CDR3 protein. The sample consists of 82,000 or so distinct CDR3 sequences, roughly an eighth of them appearing once. Time point here: sample taken at primary tumor resection. No cells were sorted before sequencing. The whole RNA sequenced was extracted from tumor, nontumor lung or frozen PBMC. The input for sequencing was PBMCs, taken at surgery. Source of these receptors: a male donor with early-stage non-small cell lung cancer.

The rearrangement uses TRBV2 and TRBJ2-5; a possible D gene is TRBD1 (6 bases). Per the germline V gene, CDR1 is SNHLY and CDR2 is FYNNEI. The CDR3 has 12 residues. V lost 9 bases and J 4 bases, leaving 12 bases between the germline ends. The CDR3 DNA reads TGTGCCAGTAGGGGGTTAATAGAGACCCAGTACTTC. Amino acids: CASRGLIETQYF.

This clonotype turned up a few times. The chain has TRBV7-9 and TRBJ2-7; the match to TRBD2 covers 7 bases. V lost 5 bases to trimming and J lost 0 bases; unmatched junction nucleotides: 7. The CDR3 covers 15 residues. The germline V gene encodes CDR1 SEHNR and CDR2 FQNEAQ (reference sequence). The DNA for the CDR3 is TGTGCCAGCAGCCCGGGGGGACGGAGCTCCTACGAGCAGTACTTC. It translates to CASSPGGRSSYEQYF.

This clonotype was seen only once. The chain has TRBV12-5 and TRBJ2-3; no firm D call. Germline loops: CDR1 LGHNT, CDR2 FRNRAP. The CDR3 spans 12 residues. Trimming removed 2 bases at V and 2 bases at J, with 2 bases between. In DNA, the CDR3 is TGTGCTAGTGGTTTGCCCACAGATACGCAGTATTTT. As protein: CASGLPTDTQYF.

The chain's CDR3 is CASSPPRGWSDEQFF. The DNA for the CDR3 is TGTGCCAGCAGCCCTCCTCGAGGCTGGAGCGATGAGCAGTTCTTC. J is TRBJ2-1 and V is TRBV11-2; D remains unclear. Per the germline V gene, CDR1 is SGHAT and CDR2 is FQNNGV. Deletions cut 5 bases from V and 8 bases from J, with 19 bases between. The CDR3 length is 15 residues.

This clonotype was picked up a small number of times. V is TRBV5-5 and J is TRBJ1-3; tentatively, D is TRBD1 (5 bases). Trimming removed 2 bases at V and 0 bases at J, with 12 bases between. Germline CDR1 SGHKS, CDR2 YYEKEE (reference sequence). This CDR3 is built from 16 residues. CDR3 sequence reads: CASSLTGGHSGNTIYF. CDR3 coding DNA: TGTGCCAGCAGCTTAACAGGAGGCCACTCTGGAAACACCATATATTTT.

This sequence joins TRBV7-9 and TRBJ2-1, with D perhaps TRBD1 or TRBD2 (6 bases each). With 1 base removed from V and 2 bases from J, the gap between germline ends came to 12 bases. Germline lookup yields CDR1 SEHNR and CDR2 FQNEAQ (reference sequence). The CDR3 has 16 amino acids. The CDR3 DNA is TGTGCCAGCAGCTTAGGTGAGGGGGGTGCCTACAATGAGCAGTTCTTC. Amino acids: CASSLGEGGAYNEQFF. The whole variable domain, filled in from reference TRBV7-9 and TRBJ2-1, reads DTGVSQNPRHKITKRGQNVTFRCDPISEHNRLYWYRQTLGQGPEFLTYFQNEAQLEKSRLLSDRFSAERPKGSFSTLEIQRTEQGDSAMYLCASSLGEGGAYNEQFFGPGTRLTVL.

This clonotype occurred a few times. This chain links TRBV27 with TRBJ2-1; tentatively, D is TRBD1 (6 bases). CDR1 and CDR2 (germline): MNHEY, SMNVEV (reference sequence). The CDR3 covers 13 residues. Trimming took 6 bases from V and 3 from J, leaving 9 bases between them. CDR3 residues: CASSRDIYNEQFF. The CDR3 nucleotides read TGTGCCAGCAGCAGGGACATCTACAATGAGCAGTTCTTC.

The chain joins TRBV20-1 to TRBJ2-7, with D possibly matching TRBD1 (7 bases). The CDR3 covers 16 residues. Trimming took off 0 bases at V and 3 bases at J, with 18 bases between the two ends. Germline V CDR1 and CDR2: DFQATT, SNEGSKA (reference sequence). CDR3 region: CSARDISPGGGYEQYF. The DNA for the CDR3 is TGCAGTGCTAGAGATATAAGTCCAGGGGGAGGCTACGAGCAGTACTTC.

This rearrangement joins TRBV29-1 to TRBJ2-1, with 7 bases matching TRBD2. The V gene's germline CDR1 is SQVTM and CDR2 ANQGSEA. The CDR3 has 16 residues. J was trimmed by 0 bases and V by 3 bases; bases with no gene match: 8. This chain's CDR3 is CSVDGLAEISYNEQFF. CDR3 sequence (DNA): TGCAGCGTTGATGGGCTAGCGGAGATCTCCTACAATGAGCAGTTCTTC.

The chain employs TRBV4-1 and TRBJ1-2; D may be TRBD1 (5 bases). V dropped 4 bases and J dropped 8 bases, with 17 bases sitting between them. In germline, CDR1 is MGHRA, CDR2 YSYEKL. This CDR3 spans 14 amino acids. The CDR3 sequence: CASSPHSTGVGYTF. CDR3 DNA: TGCGCCAGCAGCCCTCACTCGACGGGGGTCGGCTACACCTTC.